This TCR beta chain was obtained from a study of blood T cell repertoires in COVID-19. This clone has a handful of counts. Germline CDR1 SGHTA, CDR2 FQGNSA. The CDR3 totals 17 residues. V lost 2 bases and J 0 bases, leaving 14 bases between the germline ends. Authors' methods: It was from reference gene primer amplification that nucleated cell counts were estimated. Here immunoSEQ multiplex PCR was the method, and the copy in TCRdb shows in-frame clones only, minus some. For V, J and clone size, that table is used; D and trimming come from the DNA. Of 150,000 to 160,000 clones in the sample, about 89% were seen once.

This sequence was found in a man aged 50 or older with acute or convalescent COVID-19. Sequencing was carried out using peripheral blood. The chain employs TRBV7-2 and TRBJ1-3; perhaps TRBD1 as D (5 bases). The CDR3 sequence: CASSLKSGQASGNTIYF. In DNA form, the CDR3 reads TGTGCCAGCAGCTTAAAATCAGGGCAGGCCTCTGGAAACACCATATATTTT.